The 27 T cell receptor beta chains below come from one sample, sequenced in a study of OX40 agonist ivuxolimab in advanced cancers. Libraries were prepared by immunoSEQ multiplex PCR; TCRdb keeps only in-frame clonotypes and omits some of them. The table lists about 59,000 clones, around 86% of them singletons, with 0.37% in the top ten. The material sequenced was CD4+ or CD8+ T cells sorted from blood, taken in a trial of the OX40 agonist ivuxolimab. These receptors originate from an adult with an advanced solid tumor such as melanoma, head and neck, liver or kidney cancer.

The CDR3: CASSFRSFSTEAFF. CDR3 sequence (DNA): TGTGCCAGCAGTTTTAGGAGTTTTAGCACTGAAGCTTTCTTT. The chain combines TRBV27 with TRBJ1-1; D gene uncertain. The CDR3 is 14 amino acids. The germline V and J ends were trimmed by 3 bases and 4 bases, with 12 bases remaining between them. Germline V lookup: CDR1 MNHEY, CDR2 SMNVEV (reference sequence).

The chain has TRBV4-1 and TRBJ1-6, with D possibly matching TRBD1 (6 bases). The CDR3 is 17 residues long. V shed 1 base and J shed 6 bases, with 16 bases lying between them. Germline V gene sequence: CDR1 MGHRA, CDR2 YSYEKL. The DNA of the CDR3 is TGCGCCAGCAGCCAAGGGAGCCAGGGGAGAGGTAATTCACCCCTCCACTTT. Amino acids: CASSQGSQGRGNSPLHF.

The chain employs TRBV7-9 and TRBJ2-5; 10 bases map to TRBD2. Germline-derived CDR1 and CDR2 are SEHNR and FQNEAQ (reference sequence). Germline trimming cut 5 bases from V and 2 bases from J; bases unmatched to any gene: 14. The CDR3 extends over 18 amino acids. In DNA, the CDR3 is TGTGCCAGCAGCAAAGAAAGGCTAGGGACTAGCGTACAAGAGACCCAGTACTTC. It translates to CASSKERLGTSVQETQYF.

V usage is TRBV7-9 and J usage is TRBJ1-2; 7 bases agree with TRBD1. J was trimmed by 3 bases and V by 5 bases; bases with no gene match: 9. Germline values: CDR1 SEHNR, CDR2 FQNEAQ (reference sequence). CDR3 length equals 15 residues. CDR3 loop: CASSPRTGTDYGYTF. The DNA of the CDR3 is TGTGCCAGCAGCCCGCGAACCGGGACAGACTATGGCTACACCTTC.

The chain links TRBV10-3 to TRBJ2-2; the match to TRBD1 covers 7 bases. The CDR3 spans 14 residues. The V gene end was trimmed by 6 bases and the J gene end by 3 bases; junction bases not matched to a gene: 4. From germline, CDR1 is ENHRY and CDR2 SYGVKD. CDR3 coding DNA: TGTGCCATCAGCCCCGACAGGGACACCGGGGAGCTGTTTTTT. Translating gives CAISPDRDTGELFF.

The V call is TRBV4-1, the J call TRBJ1-1; a weak D match, TRBD1 (5 bases). Germline V gene lookup returns CDR1 MGHRA and CDR2 YSYEKL. The CDR3 covers 16 residues. Trimming removed 0 bases at V and 4 bases at J, with 15 bases between. CDR3 region: CASSQESAGFGTEAFF. CDR3 sequence (DNA): TGCGCCAGCAGCCAAGAGAGCGCAGGGTTTGGCACTGAAGCTTTCTTT.

In its sample, this clone was seen once. V is TRBV9 and J is TRBJ1-2; no reliable D call. The CDR3 loop spans 11 amino acids. Trimming removed 4 bases from V and 8 bases from J, with 9 bases in between. Germline V gene data show CDR1 as SGDLS and CDR2 as YYNGEE. The CDR3 here is CASSQIDGYTF. As DNA, the CDR3 is TGTGCCAGCAGCCAAATTGACGGCTACACCTTC.

The V gene is TRBV6-1, the J gene TRBJ1-2, with 8 bases that match TRBD1. V lost 6 bases and J lost 6; bases outside the gene matches: 12. CDR3 size: 15 residues. Germline CDR1 MNHNS, CDR2 SASEGT. CDR3: CASRGPRGQGHGYTF. CDR3 nucleotide sequence: TGTGCCAGCAGGGGCCCACGAGGACAGGGCCATGGCTACACCTTC.

This chain connects TRBV5-1 to TRBJ1-3; 7 nucleotides align to TRBD1. CDR3 length equals 15 residues. Germline lookup yields CDR1 SGHRS and CDR2 YFSETQ. V was pared by 0 bases and J by 4 bases, with 4 bases of the junction left unmatched. CDR3 nucleotides: TGCGCCAGCAGCTTGGAAGGGGGCCCAGGAAACACCATATATTTT. As protein: CASSLEGGPGNTIYF.

The chain uses TRBV15 and TRBJ2-5, with D hard to call. Germline values: CDR1 LNHNV, CDR2 YYDKDF (reference sequence). The CDR3 totals 15 residues. The V gene lost 3 bases and the J gene lost 3 bases, with 14 bases spanning the gap. CDR3 residues: CATSRAVSAEETQYF. The CDR3 coding sequence is TGTGCCACCAGCAGGGCTGTCTCGGCAGAAGAGACCCAGTACTTC.

The J gene is TRBJ2-5, the V gene TRBV10-3; 9 bases map to TRBD1. J was trimmed by 4 bases and V by 6 bases; bases with no gene match: 3. CDR1 and CDR2 (germline): ENHRY, SYGVKD. The CDR3 is made up of 13 amino acids. The CDR3 DNA reads TGTGCCATCAGCCCGGGACAGGGAGAGACCCAGTACTTC. Protein product: CAISPGQGETQYF.

The V call is TRBV28, the J call TRBJ1-5, with D possibly being TRBD1 (5 bases). The CDR3 is made up of 15 amino acids. The germline V gene has CDR1 MDHEN and CDR2 SYDVKM. V gave up 3 bases and J gave up 3 bases, with 12 bases separating them. The CDR3 reads CASSFGQGHNQPQHF. The CDR3 region has the DNA TGTGCCAGCAGTTTCGGACAAGGACACAATCAGCCCCAGCATTTT.

This rearrangement joins TRBV5-6 to TRBJ2-7, with D uncertain. There are 13 residues in the CDR3. V shed 2 bases and J shed 2 bases, with 8 bases lying between them. Germline V gene lookup returns CDR1 SGHDT and CDR2 YYEEEE. Here the CDR3 reads CASSFQRTYEQYF. In DNA form, the CDR3 reads TGTGCCAGCAGCTTTCAGCGAACCTACGAGCAGTACTTC.

The V gene is TRBV6-1, the J gene TRBJ1-2; TRBD1 is a possible D gene (6 bases). Germline lookup yields CDR1 MNHNS and CDR2 SASEGT. The CDR3 has 13 residues. The ends were cut back, 6 bases at V and 6 bases at J, with 14 bases in the middle. CDR3 in amino acids: CASRAQEGDGYTF. CDR3 DNA: TGTGCCAGCAGGGCACAAGAGGGGGATGGCTACACCTTC.

V is TRBV6-6 and J is TRBJ2-1; TRBD1 aligns across 7 bases. CDR1 is MNHNY, CDR2 SVGAGI, per germline (reference sequence). Trimming took 6 bases from V and 2 from J; bases not matched to a gene: 7. The CDR3 length is 15 residues. As DNA, the CDR3 is TGTGCCAGCAGCCTATCGACAGGGACCTACAATGAGCAGTTCTTC. As protein: CASSLSTGTYNEQFF.

The chain is built from TRBV7-8 and TRBJ1-2; 9 nucleotides agree with TRBD1. Trimming took 1 base from V and 4 from J; bases not matched to a gene: 4. This CDR3 spans 15 amino acids. The V gene's germline CDR1 is SGHVS and CDR2 FQNEAQ. The CDR3 here is CASSLGTGVSYGYTF. The CDR3 region has the DNA TGTGCCAGCAGCTTAGGGACAGGGGTCAGCTATGGCTACACCTTC.

The chain links TRBV7-9 to TRBJ1-6; D is ambiguous. CDR1 is SEHNR, CDR2 FQNEAQ, per germline (reference sequence). The V and J ends lost 3 bases and 8 bases respectively, with 14 bases between them. CDR3 length equals 15 residues. Written as DNA, the CDR3 is TGTGCCAGCAGCTTGAACACGGCGAGGGATTCACCCCTCCACTTT. It codes for CASSLNTARDSPLHF.

The chain joins TRBV2 to TRBJ2-5; D is unresolved. CDR3 length: 12 residues. The germline gives CDR1 SNHLY, CDR2 FYNNEI. V was trimmed by 2 bases and J by 4 bases, leaving 5 bases between them. CDR3 amino acids: CASSEQRETQYF. CDR3 sequence (DNA): TGTGCCAGCAGTGAACAAAGAGAGACCCAGTACTTC.

This clone was recorded a few times. The rearrangement joins TRBV5-4 to TRBJ1-4; 7 nucleotides agree with TRBD1. The CDR3 extends over 14 amino acids. Germline loops: CDR1 SGHNT, CDR2 YYREEE (reference sequence). The V segment lost 0 bases and the J segment 8 bases; nucleotides outside the gene matches: 4. The CDR3 DNA reads TGTGCCAGCAGCTTGGGGACAGGAGAAGAAAAACTGTTTTTT. Amino acids: CASSLGTGEEKLFF.

This clone has only one observation. J is TRBJ1-2 and V is TRBV30; D gene uncertain. The ends were cut back, 2 bases at V and 8 bases at J, with 9 bases in the middle. Per germline, CDR1 GTSNPN and CDR2 SVGIG (reference sequence). This CDR3 comprises 11 residues. The CDR3 loop is CAWSSYGGYTF. CDR3 in DNA: TGTGCCTGGAGTTCCTATGGGGGCTACACCTTC.

The genes are TRBV5-4 and TRBJ2-1; D is tentatively TRBD1 or TRBD2 (5 bases each). CDR3 length equals 13 residues. V was cut by 4 bases and J by 4 bases, with 9 bases left in between. Germline-derived CDR1 and CDR2 are SGHNT and YYREEE (reference sequence). The CDR3 sequence: CASSRDGYNEQFF. CDR3 coding DNA: TGTGCCAGCAGCCGGGACGGTTACAATGAGCAGTTCTTC. The full variable domain, in which reference TRBV5-4 and TRBJ2-1 provide the parts outside the CDR3, is ETGVTQSPTHLIKTRGQQVTLRCSSQSGHNTVSWYQQALGQGPQFIFQYYREEENGRGNFPPRFSGLQFPNYSSELNVNALELDDSALYLCASSRDGYNEQFFGPGTRLTVL.

This clone was observed once. The chain is built from TRBV5-1 and TRBJ2-2, with D unclear. CDR3 size: 18 residues. Per germline, CDR1 SGHRS and CDR2 YFSETQ. Trimming pared 3 bases from V and 1 base from J, leaving 19 bases between. The CDR3, as DNA: TGCGCCAGCAGCTCGCTACCGCAGCCTAATAAGAACACCGGGGAGCTGTTTTTT. It yields the protein CASSSLPQPNKNTGELFF. Complete variable domain (other parts from reference TRBV5-1 and TRBJ2-2): KAGVTQTPRYLIKTRGQQVTLSCSPISGHRSVSWYQQTPGQGLQFLFEYFSETQRNKGNFPGRFSGRQFSNSRSEMNVSTLELGDSALYLCASSSLPQPNKNTGELFFGEGSRLTVL.

The chain uses TRBV2 and TRBJ2-4, with TRBD2 matching over 11 bases. This CDR3 has 19 residues. Losses at the gene ends were 7 bases for V and 1 base for J; bases not matched to a gene: 15. Germline lookup yields CDR1 SNHLY and CDR2 FYNNEI. The CDR3 sequence: CASKRSGLADSWAKNIQYF. The CDR3, as DNA: TGTGCCAGCAAGAGGTCGGGACTAGCGGACTCATGGGCCAAAAACATTCAGTACTTC.

The chain employs TRBV7-6 and TRBJ1-3, with D hard to call. The CDR3 loop spans 14 amino acids. Germline V gives CDR1 SGHVS, CDR2 FNYEAQ. Trimming shortened V by 4 bases and J by 7 bases, and 14 bases separated the two germline ends. The CDR3 region is CASSSRPNLNTIYF. As DNA, the CDR3 is TGTGCCAGCAGCTCCCGGCCGAACTTGAACACCATATATTTT.

The chain has TRBV10-2 and TRBJ1-2; D might be TRBD1 (5 bases). Germline V gene lookup returns CDR1 WSHSY and CDR2 SAAADI. This CDR3 comprises 13 residues. V shed 3 bases and J shed 8 bases, with 13 bases lying between them. The CDR3, as DNA: TGCGCCAGCAGTGAAGAGCCAGGGCAAGGCTACACCTTC. It encodes CASSEEPGQGYTF.

This chain uses TRBV7-8 with TRBJ1-2; unclear D gene. The CDR3 has 15 amino acids. Trimming pared 5 bases from V and 4 bases from J, leaving 17 bases between. Germline lookup yields CDR1 SGHVS and CDR2 FQNEAQ. CDR3 in amino acids: CASSPTDGGGYGYTF. CDR3 bases: TGTGCCAGCAGCCCAACGGACGGAGGCGGCTATGGCTACACCTTC. Using reference TRBV7-8 and TRBJ1-2 for the parts outside the CDR3, the full variable domain is GAGVSQSPRYKVAKRGQDVALRCDPISGHVSLFWYQQALGQGPEFLTYFQNEAQLDKSGLPSDRFFAERPEGSVSTLKIQRTQQEDSAVYLCASSPTDGGGYGYTFGSGTRLTVV.

This clone was observed a few times. This sequence joins TRBV28 and TRBJ1-4; 10 nucleotides match TRBD1. The CDR3 is 16 amino acids. V shed 5 bases and J 7 bases; nucleotides not matched to a gene: 10. CDR1 and CDR2 (germline): MDHEN, SYDVKM. The DNA of the CDR3 is TGTGCCAGCAGTGGAAGACAGGGGGCGGCGGCTGAAAAACTGTTTTTT. This codes for CASSGRQGAAAEKLFF. The variable domain in full, completed from reference TRBV28 and TRBJ1-4, reads DVKVTQSSRYLVKRTGEKVFLECVQDMDHENMFWYRQDPGLGLRLIYFSYDVKMKEKGDIPEGYSVSREKKERFSLILESASTNQTSMYLCASSGRQGAAAEKLFFGSGTQLSVL.